This TCR beta chain was identified in a study of OX40 agonist ivuxolimab in advanced cancers. About the research overall: At approximately 83% male, the cohort had a mean age of around 56 years, ranging from about 23 to 80. Three patients, one with hepatocellular carcinoma and two with cutaneous melanoma, responded partially. Notes on the study in general: At 0.1 to 3.0 mg/kg, CD4+ and CD8+ blood T cells expanded clonally by week 6. The study did not work out the antigen specificity of the expanded peripheral T cells.

CDR1 is SGHTA, CDR2 FQGTGA, per germline. Deletions cut 5 bases from V and 9 bases from J, with 11 bases between. CDR3 length: 12 amino acids. The assay was immunoSEQ multiplex PCR, and TCRdb's table has in-frame clones only and misses some. The sample carries 20,000 to 30,000 clones, about four fifths recorded once. In its sample, this clone ranks as medium-sized. The antigen is not known. The receptor was derived from an adult with an advanced solid tumor such as melanoma, head and neck, liver or kidney cancer. Sequences were derived from CD4+ or CD8+ T cells sorted from blood, sampled in a trial of the OX40 agonist ivuxolimab. The chain joins TRBV7-3 to TRBJ2-1; possible D gene TRBD1, 6 bases. CDR3 residues: CASSRLGGEQFF. CDR3 DNA: TGTGCCAGCAGCCGATTAGGGGGTGAGCAGTTCTTC. Combining the CDR3 with reference TRBV7-3 and TRBJ2-1 gives the whole variable domain GAGVSQTPSNKVTEKGKYVELRCDPISGHTALYWYRQSLGQGPEFLIYFQGTGAADDSGLPNDRFFAVRPEGSVSTLKIQRTERGDSAVYLCASSRLGGEQFFGPGTRLTVL.